In this sample, the clone carrying this T cell receptor beta chain turned up a few times. No antigen is known for it. These data originate in a study of post-analysis software for immune sequencing data. General study findings and limits: In patients, about 5 TRBV segments were more frequent than in controls, with TRBV5-6, TRBV5-1 and TRBV20-1 among them.

The CDR3 sequence is 14 residues long. Germline V gene sequence: CDR1 LGHDT, CDR2 YNNKEL (reference sequence). The V gene end was trimmed by 5 bases and the J gene end by 0 bases; junction bases not matched to a gene: 3. Researchers reported that TCR beta cDNA libraries carried unique molecular identifiers. Each CDR3 protein gets one entry after TCRdb re-called the PCR reads with MiXCR. The sample consists of 650,000 to 850,000 distinct CDR3 sequences, about 43% of them appearing once. V and J are TRBV3-1 and TRBJ2-7, with 8 nucleotides matching TRBD2. Sequenced input: blood. The TCR originated in a girl between 5 and 17 years old with multiple sclerosis. For the CDR3, the DNA is TGTGCCAGCAGCGGCCTAGCGGGCTCCTACGAGCAGTACTTC. Amino acid sequence: CASSGLAGSYEQYF.